These T cell receptor beta chains were read from a single sample in a study of CD8 T cells in ankylosing spondylitis. TCRdb re-called the 5' RACE reads through MiXCR, storing one row per CDR3 protein. The sample contains under 550,000 distinct CDR3 sequences, roughly a quarter of which appear only once. The sequenced material came from blood, either unsorted or a sorted T cell fraction (not recorded which). These receptors originate from a male donor with ankylosing spondylitis. Each CDR3 is given with its conserved first and last residue. Fields, in order: clone size, J gene, D gene, V gene, CDR3 protein, CDR3 DNA. The D gene is left open where the match is weak. Where a row states a size, it is once, few, many or the class of an expanded clone; other rows omit it.

>NA|TRBJ1-4|NA|TRBV7-9
CASSLGTLAINEKLFF
TGTGCCAGCAGCCTCGGGACTCTGGCAATTAATGAAAAACTGTTTTTT
>NA|TRBJ2-5|NA|TRBV12-5
CASARSGGYQETQYF
TGTGCTAGTGCGCGGTCTGGGGGGTACCAAGAGACCCAGTACTTC
>NA|TRBJ1-5|NA|TRBV20-1
CSARSLIDQPQHF
TGCAGTGCTAGGTCTCTAATCGATCAGCCCCAGCATTTT
>NA|TRBJ2-1|NA|TRBV29-1
CSVGSRGGFNEQFF
TGCAGCGTTGGGTCTCGGGGCGGGTTCAATGAGCAGTTCTTC
>NA|TRBJ1-6|TRBD1|TRBV5-5
CASLPGGGSPLHF
TGTGCCAGCTTGCCAGGGGGTGGTTCACCCCTCCACTTT
>NA|TRBJ1-2|TRBD1|TRBV7-9
CASSYFREQGDYGYTF
TGTGCCAGCAGCTACTTCCGGGAACAGGGGGACTATGGCTACACCTTC
>NA|TRBJ2-5|NA|TRBV4-2
CASTLGGQETQYF
TGTGCCAGCACCCTAGGGGGACAAGAGACCCAGTACTTC
>NA|TRBJ2-3|NA|TRBV3-1
CASSHSAGSPDTQYF
TGTGCCAGCAGCCACAGTGCGGGAAGCCCCGATACGCAGTATTTT
>few|TRBJ2-7|NA|TRBV7-2
CASSYTGTGAYEQYF
TGTGCCAGCAGCTATACCGGGACGGGAGCCTACGAGCAGTACTTC
>NA|TRBJ2-5|NA|TRBV3-1
CASSQEGRGMETQYF
TGTGCCAGCAGCCAAGAGGGGCGAGGAATGGAGACCCAGTACTTC